The T cell receptor beta chain described here comes from a study of blood T cell repertoires in COVID-19. Assay: immunoSEQ multiplex PCR; the TCRdb copy retains only in-frame clones and omits some. The sample has around 170,000 clones; roughly four fifths are singletons. V lost 4 bases and J 4 bases, leaving 11 bases between the germline ends. Germline V gives CDR1 MGHRA, CDR2 YSYEKL. The CDR3 extends over 15 amino acids. V is TRBV4-1 and J is TRBJ2-6; D unresolved. Sequencing was performed on PBMCs or T cells enriched from blood (not recorded which). The clonotype originates from a man aged 50 to 59 who had recovered from COVID-19. The CDR3 loop is CASSPEYPGANVLTF. The CDR3 DNA follows: TGCGCCAGCAGCCCCGAGTACCCCGGGGCCAACGTCCTGACTTTC.